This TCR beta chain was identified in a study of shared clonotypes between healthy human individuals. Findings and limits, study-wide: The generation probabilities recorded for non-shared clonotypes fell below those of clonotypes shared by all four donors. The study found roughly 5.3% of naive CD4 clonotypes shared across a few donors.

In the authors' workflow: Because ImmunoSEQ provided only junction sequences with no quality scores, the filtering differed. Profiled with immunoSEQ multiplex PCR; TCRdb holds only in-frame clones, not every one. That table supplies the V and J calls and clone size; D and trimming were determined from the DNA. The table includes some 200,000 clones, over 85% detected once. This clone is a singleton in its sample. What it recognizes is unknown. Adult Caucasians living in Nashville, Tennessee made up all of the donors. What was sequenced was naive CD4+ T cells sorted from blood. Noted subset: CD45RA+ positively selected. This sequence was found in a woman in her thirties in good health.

The CDR3 region is CASSATRRDRNQPQHF. The DNA of the CDR3 is TGTGCCAGCAGTGCGACTCGGAGGGACAGAAATCAGCCCCAGCATTTT. The chain recombines TRBV6-1 with TRBJ1-5; 7 bases line up with TRBD1. The junction had 10 bases not matched to a gene; V was cut back by 4 bases and J by 4 bases. The CDR3 sequence is 16 residues long. The germline CDR1 and CDR2 sequences are MNHNS and SASEGT.